This T cell receptor beta chain was captured in a study of response to subunit inactivated influenza vaccine. The study, taken as a whole, reports: T cells newly recruited by each seasonal influenza vaccination are few, the authors suggested.

MiXCR, run by TCRdb on the RT-PCR reads, gives a single entry per CDR3 protein. The sample lists more than 600,000 distinct CDR3 sequences; 18% were seen once. The CDR3 has 11 amino acids. Germline V gene data show CDR1 as SGHRS and CDR2 as YFSETQ. The ends were cut back, 5 bases at V and 6 bases at J, with 7 bases in the middle. For this clonotype: Its antigen is not identified.

Sequenced material: PBMCs from blood, taken 5 days after vaccination. This sequence joins TRBV5-1 and TRBJ2-3; unclear D gene. This TCR was recovered from a man aged 45-60 years who received an inactivated influenza vaccine. The CDR3 DNA follows: TGCGCCAGCAGAGAAGAGGATACGCAGTATTTT. The encoded protein is CASREEDTQYF.